This T cell receptor beta chain was profiled in a study of glioma-infiltrating T cells. As for this clonotype: What it binds is not known.

Overall study results and limits: Gliomas, especially low-grade, showed above-expected tissue-blood divergence; non-neoplastic patients showed below. CDR3 overlap between tissue and blood was very small.

The iRepertoire nested amplicon-rescue multiplex PCR amplified TCR alpha and beta CDR3s from RNA. TCRdb re-called the multiplex PCR reads with MiXCR, one entry per CDR3 protein. The table lists 150,000 or so distinct CDR3 sequences, 39% of them singletons. This CDR3 is 15 amino acids long. V dropped 5 bases and J dropped 5 bases, with 16 bases sitting between them. Germline V gives CDR1 MDHEN, CDR2 SYDVKM. Sample: glioma tissue, nonneoplastic brain tissue, or PBMCs (not recorded which). The rearrangement uses TRBV28 and TRBJ1-5; perhaps TRBD1 as D (5 bases). The TCR was taken from a human donor with low-grade glioma or glioblastoma, undergoing nonglioma brain surgery, or in good health (not recorded which). CDR3 protein: CASSPLRGGYQPQHF. The CDR3 DNA is TGTGCCAGCAGTCCCCTCCGGGGGGGTTATCAGCCCCAGCATTTT.